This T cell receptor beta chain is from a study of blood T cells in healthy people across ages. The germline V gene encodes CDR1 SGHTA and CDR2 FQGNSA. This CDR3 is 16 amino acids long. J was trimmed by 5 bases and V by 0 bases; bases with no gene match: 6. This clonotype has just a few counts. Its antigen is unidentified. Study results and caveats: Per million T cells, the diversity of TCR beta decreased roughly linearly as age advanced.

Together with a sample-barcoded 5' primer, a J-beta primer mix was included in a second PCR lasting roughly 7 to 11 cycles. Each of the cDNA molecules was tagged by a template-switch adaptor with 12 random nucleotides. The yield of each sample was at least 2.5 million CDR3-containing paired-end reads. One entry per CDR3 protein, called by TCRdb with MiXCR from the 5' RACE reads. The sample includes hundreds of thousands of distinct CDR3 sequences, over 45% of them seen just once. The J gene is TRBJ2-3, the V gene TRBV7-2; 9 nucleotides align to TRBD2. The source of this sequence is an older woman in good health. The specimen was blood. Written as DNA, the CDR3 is TGTGCCAGCAGCTTAGCGAGCGGCGGGGGGGGAGATACGCAGTATTTT. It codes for CASSLASGGGGDTQYF.